The T cell receptor (beta chain) described here comes from a study of beta chain features in type 1 diabetes. Expressed TCRB transcripts were sequenced because the isolated RNA had all been reverse transcribed beforehand. Data came from immunoSEQ multiplex PCR; TCRdb stores just in-frame clones and leaves some out. Of some 410,000 clones listed, 11% are singletons. This CDR3 is 16 amino acids long. V lost 3 bases to trimming and J lost 2 bases, with 16 bases between them. Germline CDR1 is SGHVS and CDR2 is FQNEAQ. CD4+ naive, central memory, regulatory and stem cell-like memory subsets were isolated by sorting on CD45RO/CCR7/CD25/CD127/CD95/CD27.

The specimen sequenced was naive CD4+ T cells from blood. This TCR was sampled from a woman between 18 and 29 years old in good health. The chain employs TRBV7-8 and TRBJ2-5; D unresolved. The CDR3 loop reads CASSLARAHWQETQYF. In nucleotides, the CDR3 is TGTGCCAGCAGCTTGGCCCGGGCCCACTGGCAAGAGACCCAGTACTTC.